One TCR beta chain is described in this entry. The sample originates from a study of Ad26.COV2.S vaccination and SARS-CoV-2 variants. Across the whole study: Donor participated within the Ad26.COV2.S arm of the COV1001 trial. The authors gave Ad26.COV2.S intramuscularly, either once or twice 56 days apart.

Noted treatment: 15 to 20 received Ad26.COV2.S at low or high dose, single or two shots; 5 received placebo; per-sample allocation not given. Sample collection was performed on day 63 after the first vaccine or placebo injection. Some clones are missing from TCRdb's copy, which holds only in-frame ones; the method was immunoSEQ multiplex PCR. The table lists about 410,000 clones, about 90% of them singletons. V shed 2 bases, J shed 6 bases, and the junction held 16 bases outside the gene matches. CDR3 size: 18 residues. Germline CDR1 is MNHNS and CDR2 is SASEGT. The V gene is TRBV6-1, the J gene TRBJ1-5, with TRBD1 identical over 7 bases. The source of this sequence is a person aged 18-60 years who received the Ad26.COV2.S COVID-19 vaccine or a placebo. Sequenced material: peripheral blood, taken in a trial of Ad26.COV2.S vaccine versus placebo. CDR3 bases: TGTGCCAGCAGTGAAAACCCGGGACAGACTAAAGGGAGTCAGCCCCAGCATTTT. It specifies CASSENPGQTKGSQPQHF.